Following are 26 T cell receptor beta chains from one sample sequenced in a study of T cells in narcolepsy. Profiling relied on immunoSEQ multiplex PCR, and the TCRdb table lists in-frame clones only, not all of them. The sample has 25,000 to 35,000 clones, 70% to 80% seen once. The sequencing sample was made of memory (CD45RA-) CD4+ T cells from blood. The receptors shown here come from a human donor in good health.

The chain carries TRBV5-1 and TRBJ2-5; TRBD1 or TRBD2 may be the D gene (5 bases each). Germline assignment: CDR1 SGHRS and CDR2 YFSETQ. Trimming took off 1 base at V and 6 bases at J, with 16 bases between the two ends. The CDR3 extends over 15 amino acids. The CDR3 is CASSLTPEGQKTQYF. CDR3 DNA: TGCGCCAGCAGCTTGACACCCGAGGGGCAAAAGACCCAGTACTTC.

The rearrangement links TRBV7-2 to TRBJ1-6; D may be TRBD1 (5 bases). The V end lost 6 bases, the J end lost 7 bases, and 13 bases lay between the germline ends. The CDR3 has 14 residues. CDR1 SGHTA and CDR2 FQGNSA come from the germline V gene. The CDR3 DNA reads TGTGCCAGCAGTAGAGACAGAAAAAATTCACCCCTCCACTTT. Residues: CASSRDRKNSPLHF.

The J gene is TRBJ1-1, the V gene TRBV4-3; D ambiguous. The germline V and J ends were trimmed by 3 bases and 5 bases, with 10 bases remaining between them. The CDR3 has 13 residues. The germline CDR1 and CDR2 sequences are LGHNA and YSLEER. DNA for the CDR3: TGCGCCAGCAGCCAGCTCATGGGGACTGAAGCTTTCTTT. It encodes CASSQLMGTEAFF.

The V call is TRBV28, the J call TRBJ1-6; D unresolved. The germline V gene encodes CDR1 MDHEN and CDR2 SYDVKM. Trimming cost V 7 bases and J 8 bases, with 18 bases left between them. The CDR3 consists of 15 residues. The CDR3 bases are TGTGCCAGCACCGAGTCAGGCAGAAGGGATTCACCCCTCCACTTT. This encodes CASTESGRRDSPLHF. The whole variable domain, remainder taken from reference TRBV28 and TRBJ1-6, is DVKVTQSSRYLVKRTGEKVFLECVQDMDHENMFWYRQDPGLGLRLIYFSYDVKMKEKGDIPEGYSVSREKKERFSLILESASTNQTSMYLCASTESGRRDSPLHFGNGTRLTVT.

V usage is TRBV7-2 and J usage is TRBJ2-5; TRBD2 might be the D (5 bases). With 7 bases removed from V and 7 bases from J, the gap between germline ends came to 16 bases. This CDR3 has 13 amino acids. Germline V gene data show CDR1 as SGHTA and CDR2 as FQGNSA. The CDR3 DNA follows: TGTGCCAGCACCCTTACGGGGATAGGGACCCAGTACTTC. This sequence encodes CASTLTGIGTQYF.

V usage is TRBV7-2 and J usage is TRBJ1-3; TRBD1 aligns across 8 bases. CDR1 and CDR2 (germline): SGHTA, FQGNSA. The CDR3 contains 16 residues. The V gene end was trimmed by 6 bases and the J gene end by 4 bases; junction bases not matched to a gene: 11. CDR3 loop: CASRLNQGAEGNTIYF. Here the CDR3 DNA reads TGTGCCAGCAGGTTAAATCAGGGGGCAGAAGGAAACACCATATATTTT. Together with reference TRBV7-2 and TRBJ1-3, the CDR3 gives the full variable domain: GAGVSQSPSNKVTEKGKDVELRCDPISGHTALYWYRQSLGQGLEFLIYFQGNSAPDKSGLPSDRFSAERTGGSVSTLTIQRTQQEDSAVYLCASRLNQGAEGNTIYFGEGSWLTVV.

With respect to this clone: The junction departs from germline at one end; a sequencing error may be responsible. This sequence joins TRBV7-7 and TRBJ2-5; D perhaps matches TRBD2 (6 bases). The CDR3 covers 13 residues. Germline V gene data show CDR1 as SSHAT and CDR2 as FNYEAQ (reference sequence). In nucleotides, the CDR3 is TGTGCTAGCAGCTCGGGGGTAGGAGAGACCCAGTACTTC. It specifies CASSSGVGETQYF.

The chain joins TRBV5-1 to TRBJ2-2, with D uncertain. The CDR3 runs 15 residues. V gave up 4 bases and J gave up 2 bases, with 12 bases separating them. CDR1 is SGHRS, CDR2 YFSETQ, per germline. In nucleotides, the CDR3 is TGCGCCAGCAGCGCCACAGAGTTAAACACCGGGGAGCTGTTTTTT. Residues: CASSATELNTGELFF.

V is TRBV21-1 and J is TRBJ2-2; TRBD1 reflects the table's D call only, with no check against the DNA. TRBV21-1 is labeled a pseudogene. This CDR3 contains 16 residues. The CDR3 loop is CATNGGTGVNTGELFF. CDR3 DNA: TGTGCCACCAATGGGGGGACAGGGGTTAACACCGGGGAGCTGTTTTTT.

The CDR3 region has the DNA TGTGCCAGCAGTGAAGAAAGGGGCTATGAGCAGTTCTTC. Encoded protein: CASSEERGYEQFF. The chain is built from TRBV6-4 and TRBJ2-1; possibly TRBD1 for D (5 bases). The CDR3 extends over 13 amino acids. The V gene lost 3 bases and the J gene lost 8 bases, with 11 bases spanning the gap. The germline CDR1 and CDR2 sequences are MRHNA and SNTAGT.

As to this clone: Other DNA sequences in the sample encode the same CDR3. The CDR3 reads CASSLQVGGGTGELFF. The DNA of the CDR3 is TGTGCCAGCAGCCTGCAGGTGGGGGGTGGCACCGGGGAGCTGTTTTTT. V is TRBV5-4 and J is TRBJ2-2, with a weak D call TRBD2 (6 bases). CDR1 is SGHNT and CDR2 is YYREEE in the germline V gene (reference sequence). V was shortened by 4 bases and J by 4 bases, with 17 bases between the two germline ends. The CDR3 length is 16 residues.

This clone was counted a few times. The V call is TRBV2, the J call TRBJ1-4, with TRBD1 matching over 8 bases. The J segment lost 0 bases and the V segment lost 8 bases, leaving 8 bases of the junction unmatched. The CDR3 has 16 amino acids. Germline V gene sequence: CDR1 SNHLY, CDR2 FYNNEI. The CDR3 spells CASGRDRKATNEKLFF. In DNA form, the CDR3 reads TGTGCCAGCGGGCGGGACAGGAAAGCAACTAATGAAAAACTGTTTTTT.

This clone came up a few times. Other DNA sequences of this sample code for an identical CDR3. V and J are TRBV28 and TRBJ1-2; 7 bases match TRBD1. Germline V gives CDR1 MDHEN, CDR2 SYDVKM. CDR3 length: 13 amino acids. V was pared by 6 bases and J by 2 bases, with 3 bases of the junction left unmatched. CDR3 DNA: TGTGCCAGCAGGTCCAGGGGGAACTATGGCTACACCTTC. Its protein product is CASRSRGNYGYTF.

This clone was observed a handful of times. The chain recombines TRBV7-3 with TRBJ2-3; TRBD2 matches at 9 bases. The CDR3 totals 15 residues. Germline V CDR1 and CDR2: SGHTA, FQGTGA. V shed 6 bases and J 4 bases; nucleotides not matched to a gene: 8. This CDR3 reads CASSSAGGRADTQYF. Here the CDR3 DNA reads TGTGCCAGCAGTTCTGCGGGGGGGCGTGCAGATACGCAGTATTTT.

This clone was detected a few times. The chain recombines TRBV6-1 with TRBJ2-7; TRBD2 agrees at 10 bases. Trimming at V came to 2 bases and at J to 2 bases, leaving 9 bases not matched to a gene. Per the germline V gene, CDR1 is MNHNS and CDR2 is SASEGT. This CDR3 comprises 17 residues. The DNA of the CDR3 is TGTGCCAGCAGTGAATCGCTAGCGGGGGCACCACCCTACGAGCAGTACTTC. Its translation is CASSESLAGAPPYEQYF.

The chain employs TRBV5-6 and TRBJ2-7; D is undetermined. Germline V gives CDR1 SGHDT, CDR2 YYEEEE. The CDR3 is 15 amino acids. Trimming pared 3 bases from V and 0 bases from J, leaving 13 bases between. The CDR3 region is CASSSAGPTSYEQYF. The CDR3 DNA is TGTGCCAGCAGCTCCGCCGGACCGACCTCCTACGAGCAGTACTTC.

A few counts support this clone. The rearrangement links TRBV28 to TRBJ1-1; D is unclear. Trimming cost V 1 base and J 6 bases, with 15 bases left between them. The V gene's germline CDR1 is MDHEN and CDR2 SYDVKM. The CDR3 totals 15 residues. As DNA, the CDR3 is TGTGCCAGCAGTTTATACCGGGGTTTCATATCTGAAGCTTTCTTT. It encodes CASSLYRGFISEAFF.

The rearrangement links TRBV5-1 to TRBJ2-3; D not certain. The length of the CDR3 is 12 residues. V was shortened by 2 bases and J by 6 bases, with 7 bases between the two germline ends. Looked up from germline, CDR1 is SGHRS and CDR2 is YFSETQ. CDR3 sequence: CASSFQGDTQYF. The CDR3 nucleotides are TGCGCCAGCAGCTTCCAAGGGGATACGCAGTATTTT.

This chain joins TRBV29-1 and TRBJ1-2; no clear D gene. Germline V gives CDR1 SQVTM, CDR2 ANQGSEA. The CDR3 loop spans 17 amino acids. V shed 1 base and J shed 0 bases, with 18 bases lying between them. CDR3: CSVEVGGSAVPNYGYTF. As DNA, the CDR3 is TGCAGCGTTGAAGTTGGCGGCAGTGCAGTTCCTAACTATGGCTACACCTTC.

The chain has TRBV5-8 and TRBJ2-5; 9 nucleotides align to TRBD1. The DNA end favors TRBJ2-7, so the J call may be wrong. The CDR3 runs 14 residues. Germline CDR1 is SGHTS and CDR2 is YDEGEE. Written as DNA, the CDR3 is TGTGCCAGCAGCCTCACAGGGGGCGGGGACGAGCAGTACTTC. Its translation: CASSLTGGGDEQYF.

Only a few counts were recorded for this clone. This chain joins TRBV27 and TRBJ1-5; 10 bases line up with TRBD1. CDR1 is MNHEY and CDR2 is SMNVEV in the germline V gene (reference sequence). The CDR3 covers 16 residues. With V trimmed by 8 bases and J by 6 bases, 13 bases remained unmatched. CDR3: CASGRQGASQGQPQHF. The CDR3, as DNA: TGTGCCAGCGGAAGACAGGGGGCGTCTCAAGGTCAGCCCCAGCATTTT.

This rearrangement joins TRBV7-2 to TRBJ2-5; tentatively, D is TRBD2 (5 bases). The J call is in doubt because the DNA end fits TRBJ2-7 better. The CDR3 runs to 15 residues. Per germline, CDR1 SGHTA and CDR2 FQGNSA. CDR3 region: CASSLGSGSSYEQYF. The CDR3 bases are TGTGCCAGCAGCTTAGGATCGGGGAGCTCCTACGAGCAGTACTTC.

This clone was detected only once. The rearrangement links TRBV7-2 to TRBJ1-6, with 8 bases aligning to TRBD1. The length of the CDR3 is 13 residues. J gave up 6 bases and V 8 bases, and 3 bases lay outside the gene matches. Per germline, CDR1 SGHTA and CDR2 FQGNSA. CDR3: CASGDRGNSPLHF. As DNA, the CDR3 is TGTGCCAGCGGAGACAGGGGTAATTCACCCCTCCACTTT. The whole variable domain, remainder taken from reference TRBV7-2 and TRBJ1-6, is GAGVSQSPSNKVTEKGKDVELRCDPISGHTALYWYRQSLGQGLEFLIYFQGNSAPDKSGLPSDRFSAERTGGSVSTLTIQRTQQEDSAVYLCASGDRGNSPLHFGNGTRLTVT.

The chain combines TRBV11-2 with TRBJ1-3; no clear D gene. Germline V gene data show CDR1 as SGHAT and CDR2 as FQNNGV. Trimming cost V 6 bases and J 1 base, with 10 bases left between them. This CDR3 region has 14 residues. The DNA of the CDR3 is TGTGCCAGCAGAAGCACAAGATCTGGAAACACCATATATTTT. Encoded protein: CASRSTRSGNTIYF. The full variable domain, rest sourced from reference TRBV11-2 and TRBJ1-3, is EAGVAQSPRYKIIEKRQSVAFWCNPISGHATLYWYQQILGQGPKLLIQFQNNGVVDDSQLPKDRFSAERLKGVDSTLKIQPAKLEDSAVYLCASRSTRSGNTIYFGEGSWLTVV.

On this clone: The same CDR3 arises from other DNA sequences in this sample as well. V is TRBV6-1 and J is TRBJ2-2, with TRBD2 matching over 7 bases. The CDR3 covers 16 residues. The junction had 3 bases not matched to a gene; V was cut back by 2 bases and J by 0 bases. Germline V gene data show CDR1 as MNHNS and CDR2 as SASEGT. CDR3 in DNA: TGTGCCAGCAGTGAACGCGGGGGAGCGAACACCGGGGAGCTGTTTTTT. This translates into CASSERGGANTGELFF.

This CDR3 reads CASSVPGQGLYGYTF. For the CDR3, the DNA is TGTGCCAGCAGTGTTCCGGGACAGGGGCTCTATGGCTACACCTTC. The V call is TRBV6-5, the J call TRBJ1-2, with 10 bases fitting TRBD1. Germline assignment: CDR1 MNHEY and CDR2 SVGAGI. The CDR3 runs to 15 residues. V was pared by 5 bases and J by 4 bases, with 7 bases of the junction left unmatched.